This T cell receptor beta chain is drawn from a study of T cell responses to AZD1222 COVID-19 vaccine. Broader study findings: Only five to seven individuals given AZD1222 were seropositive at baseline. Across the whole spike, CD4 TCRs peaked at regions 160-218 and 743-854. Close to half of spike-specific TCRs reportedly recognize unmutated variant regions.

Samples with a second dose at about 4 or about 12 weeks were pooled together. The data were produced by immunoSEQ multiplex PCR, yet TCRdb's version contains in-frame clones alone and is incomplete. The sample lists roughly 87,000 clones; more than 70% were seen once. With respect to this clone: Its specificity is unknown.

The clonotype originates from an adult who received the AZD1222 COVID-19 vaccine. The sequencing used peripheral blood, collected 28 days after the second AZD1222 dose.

CDR3 coding DNA: TGTGCCAGCAGTGAACGGGACAATCAGCCCCAGCATTTT. Amino acid sequence: CASSERDNQPQHF. This chain joins TRBV6-4 and TRBJ1-5; D not certain. V was clipped by 3 bases and J by 3 bases, with 6 bases between them. The CDR3 sequence is 13 residues long. CDR1 MRHNA and CDR2 SNTAGT come from the germline V gene.